This entry is about one TCR beta chain. The antigen remains unidentified. This specimen belongs to a study of cytomegalovirus exposure and HLA in healthy donors. Study overall: In an earlier analysis, 95 million to 140 million unique TCR beta sequences were found from 150 million to 200 million T cells. Overall study findings and caveats: The study designated 150 to 200 TCR beta chains cytomegalovirus-associated.

PCR used 60 Vbeta primers and 13 Jbeta primers. Per the authors' pipeline: A follow-up analysis tallied some 80 million unique TCR beta chains, 9 million to 11 million shared. Using immunoSEQ multiplex PCR, the repertoire was profiled, and TCRdb retains in-frame clones only, with some absent. The DNA was the basis for D and trimming; V, J and clone size are from that table. The repertoire has roughly 180,000 clones, around 78% of them found once; the top ten carry about 1.5%. Losses at the gene ends were 8 bases for V and 7 bases for J; bases not matched to a gene: 8. Germline loops: CDR1 SGHRS, CDR2 YFSETQ. The CDR3 totals 14 residues.

The sequenced sample was PBMCs. V is TRBV5-1 and J is TRBJ2-1; TRBD2 agrees at 11 bases. The sequence derives from a man between 18 and 29 years old in good health and CMV-seronegative. CDR3 sequence: CASQLAGERNEQFF. The CDR3 DNA sequence: TGCGCCAGTCAACTAGCGGGAGAAAGAAATGAGCAGTTCTTC. The complete variable domain, with remaining parts taken from reference TRBV5-1 and TRBJ2-1, reads KAGVTQTPRYLIKTRGQQVTLSCSPISGHRSVSWYQQTPGQGLQFLFEYFSETQRNKGNFPGRFSGRQFSNSRSEMNVSTLELGDSALYLCASQLAGERNEQFFGPGTRLTVL.